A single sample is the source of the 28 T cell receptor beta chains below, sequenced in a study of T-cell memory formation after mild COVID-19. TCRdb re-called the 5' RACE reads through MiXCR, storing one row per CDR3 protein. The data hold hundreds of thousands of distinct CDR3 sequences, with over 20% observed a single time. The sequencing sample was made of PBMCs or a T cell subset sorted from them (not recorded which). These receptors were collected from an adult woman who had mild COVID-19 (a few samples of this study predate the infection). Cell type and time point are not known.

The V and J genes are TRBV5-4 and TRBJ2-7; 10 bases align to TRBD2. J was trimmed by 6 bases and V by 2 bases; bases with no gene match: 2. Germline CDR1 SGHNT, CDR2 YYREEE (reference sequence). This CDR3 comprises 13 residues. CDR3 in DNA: TGTGCCAGCAGCTTATCTAGCGGGAGCGAGCAGTACTTC. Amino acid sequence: CASSLSSGSEQYF.

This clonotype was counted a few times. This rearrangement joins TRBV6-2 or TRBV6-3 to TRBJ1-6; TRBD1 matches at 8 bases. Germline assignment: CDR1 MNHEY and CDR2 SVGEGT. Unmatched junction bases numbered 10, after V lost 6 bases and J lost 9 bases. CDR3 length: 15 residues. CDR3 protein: CASRDGTGVRSPLHF. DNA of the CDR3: TGTGCCAGCAGAGACGGGACAGGAGTCCGTTCACCCCTCCACTTT.

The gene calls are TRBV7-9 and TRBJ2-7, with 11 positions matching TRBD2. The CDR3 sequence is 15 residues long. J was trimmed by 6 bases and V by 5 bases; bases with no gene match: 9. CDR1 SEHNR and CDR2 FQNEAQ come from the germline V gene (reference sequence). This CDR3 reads CASSASLAGASEQYF. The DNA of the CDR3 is TGTGCCAGCAGCGCATCACTAGCGGGAGCTTCCGAGCAGTACTTC.

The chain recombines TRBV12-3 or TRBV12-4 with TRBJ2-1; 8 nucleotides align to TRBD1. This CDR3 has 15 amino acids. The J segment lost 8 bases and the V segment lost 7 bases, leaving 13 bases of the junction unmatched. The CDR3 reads CASTKGTGRVHEQFF. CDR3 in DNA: TGTGCCAGCACCAAGGGGACAGGACGGGTGCATGAGCAGTTCTTC.

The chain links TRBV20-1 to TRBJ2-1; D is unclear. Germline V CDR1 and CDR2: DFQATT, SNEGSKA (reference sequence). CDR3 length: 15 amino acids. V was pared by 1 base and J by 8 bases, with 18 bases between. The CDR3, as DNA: TGCAGTGCTAGAGCCCCGGGCTCTCCAAGGGATGAGCAGTTCTTC. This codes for CSARAPGSPRDEQFF.

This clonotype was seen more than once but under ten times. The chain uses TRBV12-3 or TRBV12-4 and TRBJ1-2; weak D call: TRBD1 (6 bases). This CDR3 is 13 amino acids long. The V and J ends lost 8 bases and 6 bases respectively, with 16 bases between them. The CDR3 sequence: CASGYTGFDGYTF. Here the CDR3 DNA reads TGTGCCAGCGGATATACAGGGTTTGATGGCTACACCTTC.

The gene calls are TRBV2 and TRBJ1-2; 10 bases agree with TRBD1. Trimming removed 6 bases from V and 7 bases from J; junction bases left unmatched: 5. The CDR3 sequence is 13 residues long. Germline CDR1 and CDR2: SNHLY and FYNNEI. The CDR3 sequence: CASRPGQGFGYTF. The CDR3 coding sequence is TGTGCCAGCAGACCGGGACAGGGGTTTGGCTACACCTTC.

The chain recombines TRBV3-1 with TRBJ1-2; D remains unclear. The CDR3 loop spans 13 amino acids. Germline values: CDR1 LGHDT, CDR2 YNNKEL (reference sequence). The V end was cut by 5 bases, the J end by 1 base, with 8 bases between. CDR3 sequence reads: CASSFKGNYGYTF. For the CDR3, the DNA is TGTGCCAGCAGCTTCAAGGGTAACTATGGCTACACCTTC. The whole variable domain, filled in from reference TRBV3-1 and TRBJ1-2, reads DTAVSQTPKYLVTQMGNDKSIKCEQNLGHDTMYWYKQDSKKFLKIMFSYNNKELIINETVPNRFSPKSPDKAHLNLHINSLELGDSAVYFCASSFKGNYGYTFGSGTRLTVV.

The CDR3, as DNA: TGTGCCAGTAGTGGGACTAGCGGGGGCCGGGAGACCCAGTACTTC. It specifies CASSGTSGGRETQYF. The V and J genes are TRBV19 and TRBJ2-5; 14 nucleotides line up with TRBD2. Trimming at V came to 5 bases and at J to 5 bases, leaving 4 bases not matched to a gene. Germline CDR1 LNHDA, CDR2 SQIVND (reference sequence). There are 15 residues in the CDR3.

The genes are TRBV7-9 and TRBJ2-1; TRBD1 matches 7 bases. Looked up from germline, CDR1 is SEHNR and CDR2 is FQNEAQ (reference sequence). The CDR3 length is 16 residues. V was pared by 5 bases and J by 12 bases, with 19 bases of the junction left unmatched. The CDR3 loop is CASSSRDSAFEFWQFF. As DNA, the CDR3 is TGTGCCAGCAGCAGCAGGGACAGCGCTTTTGAGTTTTGGCAGTTCTTC.

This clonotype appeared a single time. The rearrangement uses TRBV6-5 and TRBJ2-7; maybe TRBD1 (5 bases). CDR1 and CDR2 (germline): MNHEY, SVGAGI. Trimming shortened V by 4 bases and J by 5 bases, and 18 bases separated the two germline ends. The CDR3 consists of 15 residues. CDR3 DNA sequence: TGTGCCAGCAGTTTCAACCTCCCAGGGTCCCACGAGCAGTACTTC. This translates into CASSFNLPGSHEQYF.

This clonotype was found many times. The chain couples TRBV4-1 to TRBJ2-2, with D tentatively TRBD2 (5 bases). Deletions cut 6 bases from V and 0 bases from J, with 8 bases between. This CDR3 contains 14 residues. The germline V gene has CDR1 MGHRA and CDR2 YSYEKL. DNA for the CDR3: TGCGCCAGCAGGGACTTCGCGAACACCGGGGAGCTGTTTTTT. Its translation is CASRDFANTGELFF.

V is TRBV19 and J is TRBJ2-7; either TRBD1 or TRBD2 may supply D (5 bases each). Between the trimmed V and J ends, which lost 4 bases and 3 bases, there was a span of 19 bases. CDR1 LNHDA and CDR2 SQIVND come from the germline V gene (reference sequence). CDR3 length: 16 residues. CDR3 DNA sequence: TGTGCCAGTAGTAAATCACTGGGATGGGGGTACTACGAGCAGTACTTC. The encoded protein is CASSKSLGWGYYEQYF.

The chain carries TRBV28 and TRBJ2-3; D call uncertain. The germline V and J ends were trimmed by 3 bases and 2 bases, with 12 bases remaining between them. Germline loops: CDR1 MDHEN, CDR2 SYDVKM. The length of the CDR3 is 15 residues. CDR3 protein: CASSFLPEHTDTQYF. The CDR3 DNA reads TGTGCCAGCAGTTTTTTGCCGGAACACACAGATACGCAGTATTTT.

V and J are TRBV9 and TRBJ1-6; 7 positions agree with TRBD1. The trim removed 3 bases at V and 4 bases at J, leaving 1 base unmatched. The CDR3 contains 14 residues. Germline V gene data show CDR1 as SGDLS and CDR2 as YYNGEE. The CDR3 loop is CASSGQGYNSPLHF. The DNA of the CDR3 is TGTGCCAGCAGCGGACAGGGATATAATTCACCCCTCCACTTT.

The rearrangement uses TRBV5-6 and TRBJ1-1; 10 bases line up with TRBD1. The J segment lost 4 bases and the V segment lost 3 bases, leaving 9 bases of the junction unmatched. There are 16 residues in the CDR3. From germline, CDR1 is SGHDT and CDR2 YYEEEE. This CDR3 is CASSSPWRTGGTEAFF. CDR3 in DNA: TGTGCCAGCAGCTCTCCGTGGAGGACAGGGGGCACTGAAGCTTTCTTT.

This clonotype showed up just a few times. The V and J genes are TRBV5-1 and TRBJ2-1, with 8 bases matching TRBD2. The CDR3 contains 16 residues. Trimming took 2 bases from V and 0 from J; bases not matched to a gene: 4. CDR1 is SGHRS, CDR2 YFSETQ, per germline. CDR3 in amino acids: CASSFSGGSSYNEQFF. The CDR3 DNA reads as TGCGCCAGCAGCTTTTCGGGGGGGAGCTCCTACAATGAGCAGTTCTTC.

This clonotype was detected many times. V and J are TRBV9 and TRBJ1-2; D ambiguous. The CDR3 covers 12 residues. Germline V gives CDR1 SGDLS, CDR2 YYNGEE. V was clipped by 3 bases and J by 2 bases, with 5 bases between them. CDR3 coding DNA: TGTGCCAGCAGCGCCTCGAACTATGGCTACACCTTC. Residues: CASSASNYGYTF. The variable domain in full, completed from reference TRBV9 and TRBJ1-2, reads DSGVTQTPKHLITATGQRVTLRCSPRSGDLSVYWYQQSLDQGLQFLIQYYNGEERAKGNILERFSAQQFPDLHSELNLSSLELGDSALYFCASSASNYGYTFGSGTRLTVV.

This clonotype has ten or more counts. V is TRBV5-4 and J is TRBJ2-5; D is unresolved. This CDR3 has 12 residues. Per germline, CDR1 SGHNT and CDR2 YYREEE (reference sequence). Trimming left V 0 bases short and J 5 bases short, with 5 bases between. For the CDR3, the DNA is TGTGCCAGCAGCTTGGGCCTCGAGACCCAGTACTTC. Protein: CASSLGLETQYF. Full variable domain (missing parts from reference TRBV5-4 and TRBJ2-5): ETGVTQSPTHLIKTRGQQVTLRCSSQSGHNTVSWYQQALGQGPQFIFQYYREEENGRGNFPPRFSGLQFPNYSSELNVNALELDDSALYLCASSLGLETQYFGPGTRLLVL.

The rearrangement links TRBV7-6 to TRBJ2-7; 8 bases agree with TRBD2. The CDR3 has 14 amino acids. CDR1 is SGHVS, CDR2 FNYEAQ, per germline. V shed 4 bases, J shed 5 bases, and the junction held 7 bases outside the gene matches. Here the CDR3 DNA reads TGTGCCAGCAGCTCAAGCGGGAGCCCGCACGAGCAGTACTTC. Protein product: CASSSSGSPHEQYF.

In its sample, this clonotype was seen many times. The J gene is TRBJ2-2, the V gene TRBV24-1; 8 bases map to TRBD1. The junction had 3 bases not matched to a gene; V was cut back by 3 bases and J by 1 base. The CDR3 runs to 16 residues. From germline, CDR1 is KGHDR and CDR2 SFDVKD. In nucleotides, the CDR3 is TGTGCCACCAGTGATCCCGGGACAGGGAACACCGGGGAGCTGTTTTTT. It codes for CATSDPGTGNTGELFF.

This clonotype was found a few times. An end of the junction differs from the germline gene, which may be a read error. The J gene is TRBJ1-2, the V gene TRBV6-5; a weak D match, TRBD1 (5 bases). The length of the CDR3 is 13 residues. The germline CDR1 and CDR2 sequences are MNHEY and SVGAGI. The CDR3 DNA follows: TGTGCCAGCAGTTACGATCGGGGCAGCCTCCCCTCCTTC. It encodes CASSYDRGSLPSF.

The CDR3 spells CASSTQGLSSPGELFF. As DNA, the CDR3 is TGTGCCAGCAGTACACAGGGCCTGTCTAGCCCCGGGGAGCTGTTTTTT. The chain uses TRBV6-1 and TRBJ2-2; D is perhaps TRBD1 (6 bases). V shed 5 bases and J shed 6 bases, with 19 bases lying between them. CDR1 and CDR2 from the germline V gene are MNHNS and SASEGT. The CDR3 spans 16 residues.

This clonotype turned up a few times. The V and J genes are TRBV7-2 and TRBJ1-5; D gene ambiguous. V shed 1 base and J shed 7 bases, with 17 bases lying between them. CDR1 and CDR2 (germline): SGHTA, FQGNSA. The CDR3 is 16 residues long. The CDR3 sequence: CASSLEGQVFLQPQHF. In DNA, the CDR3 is TGTGCCAGCAGCTTAGAAGGGCAGGTGTTCTTGCAGCCCCAGCATTTT. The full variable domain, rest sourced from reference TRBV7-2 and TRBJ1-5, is GAGVSQSPSNKVTEKGKDVELRCDPISGHTALYWYRQSLGQGLEFLIYFQGNSAPDKSGLPSDRFSAERTGGSVSTLTIQRTQQEDSAVYLCASSLEGQVFLQPQHFGDGTRLSIL.

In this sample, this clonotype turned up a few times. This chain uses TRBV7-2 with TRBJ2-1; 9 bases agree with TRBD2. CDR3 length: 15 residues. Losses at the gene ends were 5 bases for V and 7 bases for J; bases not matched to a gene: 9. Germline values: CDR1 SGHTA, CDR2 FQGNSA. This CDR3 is CASSRPGTSRNEQFF. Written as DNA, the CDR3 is TGTGCCAGCAGCAGGCCCGGGACTAGCAGGAATGAGCAGTTCTTC.

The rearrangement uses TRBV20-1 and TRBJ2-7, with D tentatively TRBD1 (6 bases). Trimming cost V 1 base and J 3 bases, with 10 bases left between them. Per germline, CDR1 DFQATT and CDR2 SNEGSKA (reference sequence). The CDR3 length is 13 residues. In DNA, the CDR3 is TGCAGTGCTAGAGGACAGGAGTTCTACGAGCAGTACTTC. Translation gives CSARGQEFYEQYF.

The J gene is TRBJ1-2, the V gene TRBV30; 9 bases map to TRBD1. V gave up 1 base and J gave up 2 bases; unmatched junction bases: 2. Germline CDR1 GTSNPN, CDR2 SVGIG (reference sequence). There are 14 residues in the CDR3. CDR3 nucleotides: TGTGCCTGGAGTGCCGGGACAGGGAACTATGGCTACACCTTC. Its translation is CAWSAGTGNYGYTF. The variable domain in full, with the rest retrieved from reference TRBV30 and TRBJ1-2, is SQTIHQWPATLVQPVGSPLSLECTVEGTSNPNLYWYRQAAGRGLQLLFYSVGIGQISSEVPQNLSASRPQDRQFILSSKKLLLSDSGFYLCAWSAGTGNYGYTFGSGTRLTVV.

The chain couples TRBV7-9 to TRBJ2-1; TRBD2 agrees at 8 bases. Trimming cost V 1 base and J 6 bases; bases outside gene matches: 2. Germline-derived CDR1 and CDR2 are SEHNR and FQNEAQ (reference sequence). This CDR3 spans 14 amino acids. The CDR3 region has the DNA TGTGCCAGCAGCTTAGGCGGGAGGACCAATGAGCAGTTCTTC. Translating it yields CASSLGGRTNEQFF.